This TCR beta chain derives from a study of neoadjuvant anti-PD-1 for oral cavity cancer. Notes on the study in general: Post-treatment tumors with larger preexisting clones showed more shrinkage. Only three patients per response group were TCR-analyzed; validation needed.

Time point meaning: after neoadjuvant nivolumab, at surgical resection. The patients had HPV-negative, locally advanced oral cavity squamous cell carcinoma. A single count supports this clone. Antigen specificity is unknown. The germline CDR1 and CDR2 sequences are SGDLS and YYNGEE. This CDR3 is 17 amino acids long. The V end was cut by 0 bases, the J end by 3 bases, with 17 bases between. Generated by immunoSEQ multiplex PCR, the TCRdb table keeps only in-frame clones and is missing some. The sample yields tens of thousands of clones, roughly 45% seen once. The rearrangement uses TRBV9 and TRBJ2-3; D call uncertain. This clonotype was obtained from a person aged 40 to 85 with oral cavity squamous cell carcinoma. The sample here was tumor tissue, taken after nivolumab (anti-PD-1) treatment. CDR3 sequence (DNA): TGTGCCAGCAGCGTAGGTGAGACACCAGCCAGGACAGATACGCAGTATTTT. Translation: CASSVGETPARTDTQYF. Looking up the rest from reference TRBV9 and TRBJ2-3 gives the full variable domain: DSGVTQTPKHLITATGQRVTLRCSPRSGDLSVYWYQQSLDQGLQFLIQYYNGEERAKGNILERFSAQQFPDLHSELNLSSLELGDSALYFCASSVGETPARTDTQYFGPGTRLTVL.